These 21 T cell receptor beta chains were all obtained from the same sample, sequenced in a study of CD8 T cells in Susac syndrome. Reverse transcription of roughly 0.45 to 1 ug RNA used random hexamers. One entry per CDR3 protein results from TCRdb running MiXCR on the immunoSEQ multiplex PCR reads. Of 150,000 to 200,000 distinct CDR3 sequences in the sample, around 90% were seen once. Sequencing was carried out using CD4+ T cells from PBMCs. These receptors were taken from a human donor with Susac syndrome.

J is TRBJ2-1 and V is TRBV6-1; D call uncertain. V lost 2 bases and J 9 bases, leaving 8 bases between the germline ends. Germline V lookup: CDR1 MNHNS, CDR2 SASEGT. The CDR3 consists of 12 residues. This CDR3 reads CASSEIRREQFF. In nucleotides, the CDR3 is TGTGCCAGCAGTGAAATACGGCGTGAGCAGTTCTTC.

The table lists this clonotype with a few counts. The J gene is TRBJ2-3, the V gene TRBV5-1; no definite D call. Germline CDR1 reads SGHRS; CDR2 reads YFSETQ. This CDR3 contains 13 residues. The V gene lost 6 bases and the J gene lost 0 bases, with 8 bases spanning the gap. The DNA for the CDR3 is TGCGCCAGCACCTCAGACAGCACAGATACGCAGTATTTT. This codes for CASTSDSTDTQYF.

The count of this clonotype is one. The CDR3 region is CSARDRASGSQGGNEQFF. CDR3 DNA sequence: TGCAGTGCTAGAGATAGGGCTAGCGGGAGCCAAGGGGGGAATGAGCAGTTCTTC. J is TRBJ2-1 and V is TRBV20-1, with 10 nucleotides matching TRBD2. The CDR3 has 18 amino acids. The trim removed 0 bases at V and 7 bases at J, leaving 15 bases unmatched. Germline V gene sequence: CDR1 DFQATT, CDR2 SNEGSKA (reference sequence).

CDR3 loop: CAISDPSGSNRGTDTQYF. In DNA, the CDR3 is TGTGCCATCAGTGACCCTAGCGGGAGCAACCGGGGCACAGATACGCAGTATTTT. The V call is TRBV10-3, the J call TRBJ2-3; TRBD2 matches at 10 bases. The CDR3 is 18 amino acids. The V gene's germline CDR1 is ENHRY and CDR2 SYGVKD. Trimming removed 3 bases from V and 1 base from J; junction bases left unmatched: 10.

This chain connects TRBV5-1 to TRBJ2-7; 7 nucleotides match TRBD2. V shed 7 bases, J shed 5 bases, and the junction held 15 bases outside the gene matches. Germline V gene sequence: CDR1 SGHRS, CDR2 YFSETQ. The CDR3 has 15 residues. The CDR3 nucleotides read TGCGCCAGCCTTCCCGGTGGGGCGGGAGACAACGAGCAGTACTTC. Amino acids: CASLPGGAGDNEQYF.

This clonotype was counted once. This rearrangement joins TRBV12-3 or TRBV12-4 to TRBJ1-1; D is uncertain. The V gene lost 0 bases and the J gene lost 6 bases, with 14 bases spanning the gap. The CDR3 runs to 15 residues. This CDR3 reads CASSLAKAPKAEAFF. The CDR3 coding sequence is TGTGCCAGCAGTTTAGCGAAGGCTCCAAAAGCTGAAGCTTTCTTT.

The chain is built from TRBV19 and TRBJ1-1; D uncertain. V lost 1 base, J lost 12 bases, and 15 bases lay in between. Germline loops: CDR1 LNHDA, CDR2 SQIVND (reference sequence). The CDR3 loop spans 13 amino acids. The CDR3 region has the DNA TGTGCCAGTAGTATAGTCCGGGAACAGCGGACTTTCTTT. This sequence encodes CASSIVREQRTFF.

This clonotype came up many times. The chain combines TRBV7-9 with TRBJ2-5; D is undetermined. In germline, CDR1 is SEHNR, CDR2 FQNEAQ (reference sequence). The CDR3 is 12 amino acids. V was pared by 3 bases and J by 0 bases, with 2 bases between. This chain's CDR3 is CASSLNQETQYF. The CDR3 DNA reads as TGTGCCAGCAGCTTGAACCAAGAGACCCAGTACTTC.

V gene TRBV20-1 combines with J gene TRBJ1-5, with 9 nucleotides matching TRBD1. CDR3 length: 17 amino acids. CDR1 is DFQATT and CDR2 is SNEGSKA in the germline V gene (reference sequence). V shed 2 bases, J shed 2 bases, and the junction held 10 bases outside the gene matches. The CDR3 DNA sequence: TGCAGTGCTAGAAGGGACAGGGCCTATGATGGCAATCAGCCCCAGCATTTT. Translating gives CSARRDRAYDGNQPQHF.

This sequence joins TRBV29-1 and TRBJ1-2; no definite D call. The germline V gene encodes CDR1 SQVTM and CDR2 ANQGSEA. Trimming took 4 bases from V and 2 from J, leaving 11 bases between them. CDR3 length: 13 residues. This chain's CDR3 is CSVGVHGNYGYTF. The CDR3 DNA follows: TGCAGCGTTGGAGTTCACGGGAACTATGGCTACACCTTC.

This sequence joins TRBV9 and TRBJ2-5, with 7 bases that match TRBD1. Germline CDR1 and CDR2: SGDLS and YYNGEE. The CDR3 covers 14 residues. The V gene end was trimmed by 4 bases and the J gene end by 2 bases; junction bases not matched to a gene: 5. The CDR3 nucleotides are TGTGCCAGCAGCCCTGGGACAGAACAAGAGACCCAGTACTTC. Protein product: CASSPGTEQETQYF.

This sequence joins TRBV28 and TRBJ2-5, with 12 nucleotides matching TRBD2. J gave up 3 bases and V 4 bases, and 6 bases lay outside the gene matches. CDR3 length: 16 residues. Germline V gene lookup returns CDR1 MDHEN and CDR2 SYDVKM. CDR3 residues: CASSSGLAGRKETQYF. CDR3 in DNA: TGTGCCAGCAGTTCCGGACTAGCGGGGAGGAAAGAGACCCAGTACTTC.

V gene TRBV20-1 combines with J gene TRBJ2-7; D perhaps matches TRBD2 (6 bases). Germline V gene sequence: CDR1 DFQATT, CDR2 SNEGSKA (reference sequence). The CDR3 sequence is 16 residues long. V lost 0 bases to trimming and J lost 2 bases, with 17 bases between them. The CDR3 spells CSARDPRGNPPYEQYF. CDR3 coding DNA: TGCAGTGCTAGAGACCCACGGGGGAACCCTCCCTACGAGCAGTACTTC.

This chain joins TRBV7-3 and TRBJ2-1; TRBD2 might be the D (5 bases). CDR3 length: 14 amino acids. The germline CDR1 and CDR2 sequences are SGHTA and FQGTGA. V was shortened by 5 bases and J by 6 bases, with 14 bases between the two germline ends. The CDR3 reads CASSVTQRANEQFF. For the CDR3, the DNA is TGTGCCAGCAGCGTGACCCAGAGGGCCAATGAGCAGTTCTTC.

CDR3 DNA sequence: TGTGCCAGCTGTAGGGAACTTAATGAAAAACTGTTTTTT. Its translation: CASCRELNEKLFF. The V call is TRBV7-9, the J call TRBJ1-4, with unresolved D. The CDR3 covers 13 residues. V shed 8 bases and J shed 4 bases, with 11 bases lying between them. CDR1 and CDR2 (germline): SEHNR, FQNEAQ (reference sequence).

The chain uses TRBV3-1 and TRBJ1-1; a possible D gene is TRBD1 (5 bases). There are 14 residues in the CDR3. Trimming took 3 bases from V and 6 from J, leaving 14 bases between them. CDR1 is LGHDT and CDR2 is YNNKEL in the germline V gene (reference sequence). Here the CDR3 reads CASSQVQGIAEAFF. CDR3 bases: TGTGCCAGCAGCCAGGTTCAGGGTATCGCTGAAGCTTTCTTT.

A few counts support this clonotype. The rearrangement joins TRBV19 to TRBJ1-2, with D possibly matching TRBD1 (6 bases). Germline CDR1 and CDR2: LNHDA and SQIVND (reference sequence). The CDR3 totals 14 residues. With 6 bases removed from V and 2 bases from J, the gap between germline ends came to 13 bases. CDR3 DNA: TGTGCCAGTAGGTTCAATCAGGGGAACTATGGCTACACCTTC. Protein sequence: CASRFNQGNYGYTF.

This clonotype was counted once. V is TRBV19 and J is TRBJ2-5; a possible D gene is TRBD2 (6 bases). The germline CDR1 and CDR2 sequences are LNHDA and SQIVND (reference sequence). The V and J ends lost 4 bases and 5 bases respectively, with 20 bases between them. The CDR3 totals 16 residues. CDR3 residues: CASSRRDPRLPETQYF. In nucleotides, the CDR3 is TGTGCCAGTAGTAGGCGGGACCCTCGTCTTCCCGAGACCCAGTACTTC. The whole variable domain, filled in from reference TRBV19 and TRBJ2-5, reads DGGITQSPKYLFRKEGQNVTLSCEQNLNHDAMYWYRQDPGQGLRLIYYSQIVNDFQKGDIAEGYSVSREKKESFPLTVTSAQKNPTAFYLCASSRRDPRLPETQYFGPGTRLLVL.

J is TRBJ2-1 and V is TRBV3-1; 7 nucleotides align to TRBD1. This CDR3 has 15 residues. Trimming took 3 bases from V and 2 from J; bases not matched to a gene: 4. Looked up from germline, CDR1 is LGHDT and CDR2 is YNNKEL (reference sequence). CDR3 sequence reads: CASSQTGTAYNEQFF. The CDR3 nucleotides are TGTGCCAGCAGCCAGACGGGGACAGCCTACAATGAGCAGTTCTTC.

The genes are TRBV9 and TRBJ2-2; maybe TRBD1 (6 bases). Germline CDR1 SGDLS, CDR2 YYNGEE. Trimming took off 0 bases at V and 3 bases at J, with 12 bases between the two ends. The CDR3 runs to 16 residues. This CDR3 is CASSVGGRTDTGELFF. The CDR3 DNA reads TGTGCCAGCAGCGTAGGAGGGCGGACAGACACCGGGGAGCTGTTTTTT. Looking up the rest from reference TRBV9 and TRBJ2-2 gives the full variable domain: DSGVTQTPKHLITATGQRVTLRCSPRSGDLSVYWYQQSLDQGLQFLIQYYNGEERAKGNILERFSAQQFPDLHSELNLSSLELGDSALYFCASSVGGRTDTGELFFGEGSRLTVL.

The chain uses TRBV19 and TRBJ2-6; TRBD1 matches 9 bases. V shed 4 bases and J 4 bases; nucleotides not matched to a gene: 2. CDR3 size: 15 residues. Germline CDR1 LNHDA, CDR2 SQIVND (reference sequence). CDR3 in DNA: TGTGCCAGTAGTAGGGACAGGGTCGGGGCCAACGTCCTGACTTTC. This codes for CASSRDRVGANVLTF.